The next 21 T cell receptor beta chains were all read from a single sample in a study of blood T cells in healthy people across ages. Alongside a J-beta primer mix, a sample-barcoded 5' primer served in a second PCR lasting 7 to 11 cycles. TCRdb used MiXCR to reprocess the 5' RACE reads, holding one entry per CDR3 protein. This repertoire shows over a million distinct CDR3 sequences, 45% found once; its top ten account for approximately 19%. The sample was blood. Receptor source: a woman aged 55-69 years in good health.

This clonotype was picked up one time. A much larger clone differs from this one at a single base, so this may be a read error. The rearrangement uses TRBV11-3 and TRBJ2-7, with TRBD1 identical over 8 bases. V shed 2 bases and J 2 bases; nucleotides not matched to a gene: 2. This CDR3 is built from 14 residues. Germline CDR1 reads SGHNT; CDR2 reads YENEEA. The CDR3 reads CASSLPDRAYEQYF. The CDR3 DNA reads TGTGCCAGCAGCTTACCGGACAGGGCCTACGAGCAGTACTTC. Full variable domain (remainder filled in from reference TRBV11-3 and TRBJ2-7): EAGVVQSPRYKIIEKKQPVAFWCNPISGHNTLYWYLQNLGQGPELLIRYENEEAVDDSQLPKDRFSAERLKGVDSTLKIQPAELGDSAVYLCASSLPDRAYEQYFGPGTRLTVT.

The chain couples TRBV12-3 or TRBV12-4 to TRBJ1-1; possible D gene TRBD1, 6 bases. V was cut by 6 bases and J by 5 bases, with 16 bases left in between. The CDR3 totals 14 residues. The CDR3 DNA is TGTGCCAGCAGCCCGCGGGGGGCGCGAACTGAAGCTTTCTTT. Translating it yields CASSPRGARTEAFF.

This clonotype has only a few counts. This chain joins TRBV5-1 and TRBJ2-7; TRBD2 matches 10 bases. The germline gives CDR1 SGHRS, CDR2 YFSETQ. The V gene end was trimmed by 0 bases and the J gene end by 1 base; junction bases not matched to a gene: 7. CDR3 length equals 17 residues. CDR3 sequence (DNA): TGCGCCAGCAGCTTGGGGCCCCTTAGCGGGGGGTCCTACGAGCAGTACTTC. Its translation is CASSLGPLSGGSYEQYF.

At least ten counts were recorded for this clonotype. The chain employs TRBV11-2 and TRBJ2-6; D remains unclear. The CDR3 runs 15 residues. The ends were cut back, 4 bases at V and 0 bases at J, with 7 bases in the middle. The germline V gene has CDR1 SGHAT and CDR2 FQNNGV. This CDR3 is CASSSHFSGANVLTF. CDR3 nucleotides: TGTGCCAGCAGCTCTCACTTCTCTGGGGCCAACGTCCTGACTTTC.

The chain carries TRBV9 and TRBJ2-1, with D perhaps matching TRBD2 (5 bases). V shed 0 bases and J shed 6 bases, with 10 bases lying between them. This CDR3 is built from 14 residues. The germline V gene has CDR1 SGDLS and CDR2 YYNGEE. CDR3 DNA: TGTGCCAGCAGCGTAGGAGCGGTTGGCAATGAGCAGTTCTTC. Protein product: CASSVGAVGNEQFF. The full variable domain, completed using reference TRBV9 and TRBJ2-1, is DSGVTQTPKHLITATGQRVTLRCSPRSGDLSVYWYQQSLDQGLQFLIQYYNGEERAKGNILERFSAQQFPDLHSELNLSSLELGDSALYFCASSVGAVGNEQFFGPGTRLTVL.

About this clonotype itself: At one of its ends the junction is not consistent with the germline gene, which may arise from a read error. The chain is built from TRBV11-2 and TRBJ2-7; D unclear. The CDR3 runs to 13 residues. Germline CDR1 is SGHAT and CDR2 is FQNNGV. CDR3 protein: CAGSSQTWDEQYF. CDR3 sequence (DNA): TGTGCCGGCAGCTCCCAGACTTGGGATGAGCAGTACTTC.

This chain connects TRBV2 to TRBJ2-7; 9 bases are a match to TRBD2. CDR1 is SNHLY, CDR2 FYNNEI, per germline. The CDR3 spans 15 residues. Trimming took 0 bases from V and 2 from J; bases not matched to a gene: 2. CDR3 amino acids: CASSEAVAGAYEQYF. CDR3 nucleotides: TGTGCCAGCAGTGAAGCGGTAGCGGGGGCCTACGAGCAGTACTTC.

The V gene is TRBV27, the J gene TRBJ1-2, with a weak D call TRBD1 (6 bases). The CDR3 is made up of 14 amino acids. The V end was cut by 5 bases, the J end by 3 bases, with 13 bases between. CDR1 is MNHEY, CDR2 SMNVEV, per germline (reference sequence). CDR3 nucleotide sequence: TGTGCCAGCAGTACTTTGGACAGCTACTATGGCTACACCTTC. This codes for CASSTLDSYYGYTF.

This clonotype was observed a handful of times. The chain is built from TRBV29-1 and TRBJ2-7, with D possibly being TRBD1 (5 bases). Per the germline V gene, CDR1 is SQVTM and CDR2 is ANQGSEA. The CDR3 has 14 amino acids. Trimming left V 7 bases short and J 3 bases short, with 19 bases between. The CDR3 spells CSATPSQGFYEQYF. DNA of the CDR3: TGCAGCGCCACCCCGAGCCAGGGCTTCTACGAGCAGTACTTC.

This chain links TRBV21-1 with TRBJ2-1; the table's TRBD2 call for D was not verified on the DNA. TRBV21-1 is noted as a pseudogene. This CDR3 is built from 17 residues. CDR3: CASSPTTTSGRANEQFF. As DNA, the CDR3 is TGTGCCAGCAGCCCCACGACGACTAGCGGGAGGGCCAATGAGCAGTTCTTC.

V gene TRBV20-1 combines with J gene TRBJ2-5; TRBD1 matches at 12 bases. V was clipped by 4 bases and J by 5 bases; unmatched bases: 11. The V gene's germline CDR1 is DFQATT and CDR2 SNEGSKA (reference sequence). The CDR3 is 16 residues long. CDR3 nucleotide sequence: TGCAGTGCTACCCCGGGACAGGGGGCCGGTCCGGAGACCCAGTACTTC. It is translated as CSATPGQGAGPETQYF.

This clonotype was picked up a small number of times. The V gene is TRBV28, the J gene TRBJ2-5, with TRBD1 matching 7 bases. The J segment lost 5 bases and the V segment lost 6 bases, leaving 9 bases of the junction unmatched. The CDR3 covers 14 residues. Germline-derived CDR1 and CDR2 are MDHEN and SYDVKM. CDR3 nucleotides: TGTGCCAGCAGAACGTCCGGGACAGTGGAGACCCAGTACTTC. Protein: CASRTSGTVETQYF.

V gene TRBV28 combines with J gene TRBJ2-2; 8 bases map to TRBD1. This CDR3 has 15 amino acids. Per the germline V gene, CDR1 is MDHEN and CDR2 is SYDVKM. After removal of 6 bases from V and 2 bases from J, the junction contained 5 bases not matched to a gene. The CDR3 DNA is TGTGCCAGCAGCCCACAGGGGGAAAACACCGGGGAGCTGTTTTTT. This translates into CASSPQGENTGELFF.

A few counts support this clonotype. The V and J genes are TRBV6-1 and TRBJ1-2; possible D gene TRBD1, 6 bases. V was cut by 2 bases and J by 0 bases, with 7 bases left in between. The germline V gene has CDR1 MNHNS and CDR2 SASEGT. CDR3 length: 14 residues. The CDR3 protein is CASSETGTNYGYTF. CDR3 sequence (DNA): TGTGCCAGCAGTGAAACAGGGACTAACTATGGCTACACCTTC.

This clonotype showed up just a few times. The gene calls are TRBV29-1 and TRBJ2-3; 8 nucleotides align to TRBD2. Germline V gene data show CDR1 as SQVTM and CDR2 as ANQGSEA. The J segment lost 0 bases and the V segment lost 0 bases, leaving 11 bases of the junction unmatched. This CDR3 region has 18 residues. The CDR3 loop is CSVEERLANPASTDTQYF. CDR3 in DNA: TGCAGCGTTGAAGAGCGACTAGCGAACCCTGCTAGCACAGATACGCAGTATTTT.

The chain employs TRBV12-3 or TRBV12-4 and TRBJ2-7; TRBD2 is a possible D gene (5 bases). The CDR3 is 16 residues long. The V end was cut by 6 bases, the J end by 0 bases, with 18 bases between. For the CDR3, the DNA is TGTGCCAGCAGCCCTATGGCGGGCCCCAGCTCCTACGAGCAGTACTTC. This sequence encodes CASSPMAGPSSYEQYF.

The gene calls are TRBV6-5 and TRBJ2-7; possible D gene TRBD2, 5 bases. V was trimmed by 2 bases and J by 0 bases, leaving 8 bases between them. This CDR3 has 14 residues. Germline loops: CDR1 MNHEY, CDR2 SVGAGI. The DNA of the CDR3 is TGTGCCAGCAGTTACATGGGGAGCTCCTACGAGCAGTACTTC. The encoded protein is CASSYMGSSYEQYF.

The V and J genes are TRBV27 and TRBJ1-1; no firm D call. Germline V CDR1 and CDR2: MNHEY, SMNVEV (reference sequence). Trimming took 5 bases from V and 2 from J, leaving 12 bases between them. The CDR3 length is 14 residues. Written as DNA, the CDR3 is TGTGCCAGCAGTCCTTCTCGGTTTAACACTGAAGCTTTCTTT. Translating it yields CASSPSRFNTEAFF.

This clonotype showed up many times. The V and J genes are TRBV12-3 or TRBV12-4 and TRBJ1-5, with TRBD1 identical over 10 bases. The CDR3 contains 16 residues. Trimming cost V 6 bases and J 7 bases; bases outside gene matches: 12. CDR3 DNA sequence: TGTGCCAGCAGGAGTCGACAGGGGGCGATCTGGCAGCCCCAGCATTTT. Its protein is CASRSRQGAIWQPQHF.

The chain combines TRBV20-1 with TRBJ1-2, with TRBD1 matching over 11 bases. CDR3 size: 15 residues. V gave up 1 base and J gave up 3 bases; unmatched junction bases: 4. Germline lookup yields CDR1 DFQATT and CDR2 SNEGSKA (reference sequence). The CDR3, as DNA: TGCAGTGCTAGAGGGACAGGGGGCGCTGACTATGGCTACACCTTC. It codes for CSARGTGGADYGYTF.

This clonotype was seen a handful of times. The rearrangement links TRBV5-8 to TRBJ2-5; 13 bases are shared with TRBD2. The CDR3 extends over 16 amino acids. The V gene's germline CDR1 is SGHTS and CDR2 YDEGEE. With 4 bases clipped from V and 5 bases from J, the junction kept 8 bases outside the gene matches. This chain's CDR3 is CASSIGTSGKGETQYF. The CDR3 DNA follows: TGTGCCAGCAGCATTGGGACTAGCGGGAAGGGGGAGACCCAGTACTTC.